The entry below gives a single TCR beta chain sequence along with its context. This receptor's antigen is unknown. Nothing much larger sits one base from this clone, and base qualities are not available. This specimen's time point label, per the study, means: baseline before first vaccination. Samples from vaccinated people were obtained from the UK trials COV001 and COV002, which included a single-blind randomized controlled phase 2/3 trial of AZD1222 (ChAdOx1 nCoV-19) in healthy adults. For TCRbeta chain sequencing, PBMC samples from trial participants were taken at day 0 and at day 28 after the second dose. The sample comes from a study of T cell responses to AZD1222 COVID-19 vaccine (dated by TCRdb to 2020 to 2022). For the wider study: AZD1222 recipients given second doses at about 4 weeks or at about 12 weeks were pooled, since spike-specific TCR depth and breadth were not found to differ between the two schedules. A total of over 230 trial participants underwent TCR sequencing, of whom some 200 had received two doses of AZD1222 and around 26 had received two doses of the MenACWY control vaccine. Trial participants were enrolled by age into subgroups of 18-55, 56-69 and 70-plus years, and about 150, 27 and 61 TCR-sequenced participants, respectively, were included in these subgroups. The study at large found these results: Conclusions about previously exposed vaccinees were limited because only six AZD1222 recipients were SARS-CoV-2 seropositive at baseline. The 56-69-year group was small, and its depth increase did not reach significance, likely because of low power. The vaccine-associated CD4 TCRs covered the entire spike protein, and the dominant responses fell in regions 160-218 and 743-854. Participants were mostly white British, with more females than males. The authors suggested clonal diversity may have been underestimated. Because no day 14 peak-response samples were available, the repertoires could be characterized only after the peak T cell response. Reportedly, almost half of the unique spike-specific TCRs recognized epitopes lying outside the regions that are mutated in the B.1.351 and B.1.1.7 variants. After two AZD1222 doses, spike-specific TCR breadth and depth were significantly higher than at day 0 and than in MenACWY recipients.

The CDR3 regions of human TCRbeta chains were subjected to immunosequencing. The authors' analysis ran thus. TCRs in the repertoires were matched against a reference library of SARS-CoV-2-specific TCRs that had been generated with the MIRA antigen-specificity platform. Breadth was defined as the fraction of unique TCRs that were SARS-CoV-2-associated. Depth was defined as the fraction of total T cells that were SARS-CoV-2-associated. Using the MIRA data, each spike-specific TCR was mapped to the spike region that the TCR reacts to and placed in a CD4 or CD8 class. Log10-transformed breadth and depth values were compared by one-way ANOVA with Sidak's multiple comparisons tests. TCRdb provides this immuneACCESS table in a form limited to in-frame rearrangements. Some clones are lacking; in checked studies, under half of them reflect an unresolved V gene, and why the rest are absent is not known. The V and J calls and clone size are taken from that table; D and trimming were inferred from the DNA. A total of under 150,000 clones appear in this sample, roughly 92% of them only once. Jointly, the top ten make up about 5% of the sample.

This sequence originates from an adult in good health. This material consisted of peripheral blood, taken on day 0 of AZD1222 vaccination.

CDR3 region: CSARQGGNEKLFF. The nucleotide sequence reads TGCAGCGCAAGACAGGGAGGGAATGAAAAACTGTTTTTT. The chain is made from TRBV29-1 and TRBJ1-4; the central 7 bases match TRBD1. The CDR1 and CDR2 encoded by the germline V gene are SQVTM and ANQGSEA. The CDR3 covers 13 residues, taking in both the cysteine and the phenylalanine. The CDR3 DNA has 39 bases and is translated from base 1. V is cut back by 7 bases and J by 5 bases, with 7 bases in the junction unmatched.